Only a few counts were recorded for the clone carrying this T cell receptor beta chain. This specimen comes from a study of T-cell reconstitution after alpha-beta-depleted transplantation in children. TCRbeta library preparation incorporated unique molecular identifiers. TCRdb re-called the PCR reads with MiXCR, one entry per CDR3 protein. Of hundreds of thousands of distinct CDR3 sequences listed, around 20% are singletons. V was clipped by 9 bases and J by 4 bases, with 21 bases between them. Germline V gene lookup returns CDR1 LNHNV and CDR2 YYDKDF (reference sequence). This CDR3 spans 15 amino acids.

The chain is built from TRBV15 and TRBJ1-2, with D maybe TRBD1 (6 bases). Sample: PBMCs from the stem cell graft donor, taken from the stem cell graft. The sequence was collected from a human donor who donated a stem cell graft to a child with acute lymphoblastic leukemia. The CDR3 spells CATTPSSAGVYGYTF. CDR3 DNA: TGTGCCACGACTCCGAGTTCCGCAGGGGTCTATGGCTACACCTTC.